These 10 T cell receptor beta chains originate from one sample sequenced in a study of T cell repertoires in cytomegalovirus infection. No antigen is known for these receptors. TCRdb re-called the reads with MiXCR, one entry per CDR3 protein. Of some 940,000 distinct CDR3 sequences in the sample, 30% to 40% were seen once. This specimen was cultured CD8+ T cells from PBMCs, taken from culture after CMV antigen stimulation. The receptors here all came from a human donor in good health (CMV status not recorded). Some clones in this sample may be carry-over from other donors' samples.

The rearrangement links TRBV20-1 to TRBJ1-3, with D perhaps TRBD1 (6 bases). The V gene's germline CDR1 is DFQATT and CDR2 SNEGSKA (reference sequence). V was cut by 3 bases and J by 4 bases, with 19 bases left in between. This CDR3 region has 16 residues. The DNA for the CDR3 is TGCAGTGCTAGGGTTACTCGTCAGGGGAGGGGAAACACCATATATTTT. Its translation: CSARVTRQGRGNTIYF.

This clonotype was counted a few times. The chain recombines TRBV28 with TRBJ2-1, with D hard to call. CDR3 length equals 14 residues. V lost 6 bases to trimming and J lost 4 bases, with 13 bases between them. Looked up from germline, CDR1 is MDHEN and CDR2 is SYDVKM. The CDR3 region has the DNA TGTGCCAGCAGCCTACGTTGGAGTTACAATGAGCAGTTCTTC. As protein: CASSLRWSYNEQFF.

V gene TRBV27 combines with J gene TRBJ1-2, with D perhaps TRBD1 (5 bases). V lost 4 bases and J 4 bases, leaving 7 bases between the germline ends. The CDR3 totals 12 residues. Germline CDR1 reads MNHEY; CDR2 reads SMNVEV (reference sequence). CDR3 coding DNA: TGTGCCAGCAGTTCGACAGCCTATGGCTACACCTTC. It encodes CASSSTAYGYTF.

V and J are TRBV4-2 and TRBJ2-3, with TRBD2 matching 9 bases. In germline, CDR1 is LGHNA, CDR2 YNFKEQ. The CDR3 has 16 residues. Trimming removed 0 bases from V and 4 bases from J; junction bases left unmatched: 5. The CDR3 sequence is CASSQDVAGGADTQYF. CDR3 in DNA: TGTGCCAGCAGCCAAGATGTGGCGGGGGGGGCAGATACGCAGTATTTT.

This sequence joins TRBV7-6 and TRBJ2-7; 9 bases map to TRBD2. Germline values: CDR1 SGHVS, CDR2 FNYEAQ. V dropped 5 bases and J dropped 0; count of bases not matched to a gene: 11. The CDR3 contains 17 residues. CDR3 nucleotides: TGTGCCAGCAGCCCAGAGGGTAGCGGGGGTCGCTCCTACGAGCAGTACTTC. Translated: CASSPEGSGGRSYEQYF.

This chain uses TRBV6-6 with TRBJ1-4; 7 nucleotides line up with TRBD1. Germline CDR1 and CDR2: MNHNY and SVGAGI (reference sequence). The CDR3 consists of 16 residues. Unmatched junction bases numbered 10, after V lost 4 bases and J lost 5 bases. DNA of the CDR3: TGTGCCAGCAGTTTCCCATCGACAGGGCTAAATGAAAAACTGTTTTTT. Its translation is CASSFPSTGLNEKLFF.

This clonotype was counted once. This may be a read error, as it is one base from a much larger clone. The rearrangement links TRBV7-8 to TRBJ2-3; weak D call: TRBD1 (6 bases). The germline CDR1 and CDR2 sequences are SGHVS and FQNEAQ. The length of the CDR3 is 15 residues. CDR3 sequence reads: CVSSLERGGADTQYF. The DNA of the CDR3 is TGTGTCAGCAGCTTAGAGAGAGGGGGAGCAGATACGCAGTATTTT.

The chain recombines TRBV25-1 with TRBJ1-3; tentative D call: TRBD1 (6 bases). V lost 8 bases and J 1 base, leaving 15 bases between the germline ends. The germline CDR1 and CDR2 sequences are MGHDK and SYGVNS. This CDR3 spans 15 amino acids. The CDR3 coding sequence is TGTGCCAGCTCCAGCAGGGGAGGGTCTGGAAACACCATATATTTT. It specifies CASSSRGGSGNTIYF.

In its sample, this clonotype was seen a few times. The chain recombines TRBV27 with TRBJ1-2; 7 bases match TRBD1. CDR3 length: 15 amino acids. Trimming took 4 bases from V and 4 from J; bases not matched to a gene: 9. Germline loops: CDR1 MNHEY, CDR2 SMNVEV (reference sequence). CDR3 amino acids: CASSSLGQDSYGYTF. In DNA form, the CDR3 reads TGTGCCAGCAGTTCGCTAGGACAGGATTCCTATGGCTACACCTTC.

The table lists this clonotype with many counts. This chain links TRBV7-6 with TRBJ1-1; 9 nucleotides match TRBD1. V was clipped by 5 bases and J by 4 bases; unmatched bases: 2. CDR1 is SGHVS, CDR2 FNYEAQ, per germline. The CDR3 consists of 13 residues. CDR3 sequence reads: CASSLQGATEAFF. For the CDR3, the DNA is TGTGCCAGCAGCCTACAGGGGGCCACTGAAGCTTTCTTT.